Below, 24 T cell receptor beta chains from the same sample are listed, as sequenced in a study of control samples from healthy donors and cancer patients. The protocol was immunoSEQ multiplex PCR, while the TCRdb copy is restricted to in-frame clones and leaves out a portion. Among some 100,000 clones listed, about 88% were seen once. Sequencing was performed on blood. The source is a woman in her forties or fifties in good health.

The table lists this clone with a few counts. The chain has TRBV4-1 and TRBJ1-2; unclear D gene. The CDR3 is 15 residues long. Germline V gene sequence: CDR1 MGHRA, CDR2 YSYEKL. Trimming left V 3 bases short and J 5 bases short, with 16 bases between. CDR3 residues: CASSHLGRGVYGYTF. CDR3 coding DNA: TGCGCCAGCAGCCACTTAGGGAGAGGAGTATATGGCTACACCTTC.

The V gene is TRBV6-5, the J gene TRBJ2-5, with D perhaps TRBD1 or TRBD2 (5 bases each). CDR3 size: 12 residues. V dropped 6 bases and J dropped 5 bases, with 10 bases sitting between them. The germline V gene has CDR1 MNHEY and CDR2 SVGAGI. As DNA, the CDR3 is TGTGCCAGCAGCCGGGGCAGTGAGACCCAGTACTTC. It codes for CASSRGSETQYF.

This clone showed up just once. The chain joins TRBV12-5 to TRBJ1-3; D ambiguous. V was pared by 0 bases and J by 2 bases, with 11 bases between. The CDR3 totals 16 residues. CDR1 is LGHNT and CDR2 is FRNRAP in the germline V gene. This chain's CDR3 is CASGLVPSRAGNTIYF. CDR3 sequence (DNA): TGTGCTAGTGGTTTGGTCCCTAGCCGGGCTGGAAACACCATATATTTT.

This CDR3 reads CASSFPSGREQYF. In DNA, the CDR3 is TGTGCCAGCAGTTTTCCAAGCGGGAGAGAGCAGTACTTC. The V call is TRBV27, the J call TRBJ2-7; TRBD2 matches at 8 bases. CDR1 is MNHEY and CDR2 is SMNVEV in the germline V gene (reference sequence). The CDR3 is 13 residues long. The V gene end was trimmed by 3 bases and the J gene end by 7 bases; junction bases not matched to a gene: 5.

The chain joins TRBV4-2 to TRBJ2-3; 13 bases agree with TRBD2. This CDR3 spans 17 amino acids. Per germline, CDR1 LGHNA and CDR2 YNFKEQ. Trimming removed 4 bases from V and 7 bases from J; junction bases left unmatched: 11. CDR3 DNA: TGTGCCAGCAGCCTACGACTAGCGGGGGGTCAAAATCATACGCAGTATTTT. Its protein is CASSLRLAGGQNHTQYF.

The CDR3 bases are TGTGCCAGCAGTCAGGCGGACAGGGCCTTAAGGGATAGCACAGATACGCAGTATTTT. It yields the protein CASSQADRALRDSTDTQYF. This chain joins TRBV28 and TRBJ2-3; 8 nucleotides agree with TRBD1. Germline CDR1 and CDR2: MDHEN and SYDVKM. The length of the CDR3 is 19 residues. Losses at the gene ends were 5 bases for V and 0 bases for J; bases not matched to a gene: 16.

On this clone itself: One end of the junction varies from germline; a read error may be responsible. The chain employs TRBV7-7 and TRBJ2-1; 9 bases align to TRBD1. There are 14 residues in the CDR3. CDR1 and CDR2 (germline): SSHAT, FNYEAQ (reference sequence). The CDR3 coding sequence is TGTGCTAGCAGGAAGAGGACAGGGGACAATGAGCAGTTCTTC. Amino acid sequence: CASRKRTGDNEQFF.

The chain joins TRBV24-1 to TRBJ1-4; no definite D call. V lost 1 base and J lost 0, with 17 bases in between. This CDR3 comprises 19 residues. Germline V lookup: CDR1 KGHDR, CDR2 SFDVKD. The DNA of the CDR3 is TGTGCCACCAGTGATTTCGAGGGAACCGGGCTTGCAACTAATGAAAAACTGTTTTTT. Amino acid sequence: CATSDFEGTGLATNEKLFF.

This sequence joins TRBV14 and TRBJ2-7; 7 positions match TRBD1. V was clipped by 3 bases and J by 2 bases; unmatched bases: 4. This CDR3 region has 14 residues. Per germline, CDR1 SGHDN and CDR2 FVKESK. The DNA for the CDR3 is TGTGCCAGCAGCCAGGGACAGCTTCCCTACGAGCAGTACTTC. The encoded protein is CASSQGQLPYEQYF.

The chain joins TRBV27 to TRBJ2-1; no clear D. The CDR3 is 11 residues long. Trimming removed 4 bases at V and 3 bases at J, with 1 base between. The germline gives CDR1 MNHEY, CDR2 SMNVEV (reference sequence). CDR3 DNA sequence: TGTGCCAGCAGTTACTACAATGAGCAGTTCTTC. Translated, it gives CASSYYNEQFF.

The V call is TRBV6-2 or TRBV6-3, the J call TRBJ2-5, with a weak D call TRBD2 (6 bases). The germline V and J ends were trimmed by 4 bases and 1 base, with 13 bases remaining between them. Germline CDR1 MNHEY, CDR2 SVGEGT. The CDR3 length is 15 residues. DNA of the CDR3: TGTGCCAGCAGTTCTACCACTAGCCCCCAAGAGACCCAGTACTTC. Protein: CASSSTTSPQETQYF.

There are a few counts of this clone. The V and J genes are TRBV7-4 and TRBJ1-5; 9 nucleotides align to TRBD1. Germline CDR1 SGHVT, CDR2 SQSDAQ. The CDR3 covers 18 residues. Trimming took 5 bases from V and 1 from J; bases not matched to a gene: 12. In DNA, the CDR3 is TGTGCCAGCAGCCGCCGGGGACAGGGCTGGGGAAGCAATCAGCCCCAGCATTTT. Translating gives CASSRRGQGWGSNQPQHF. The entire variable domain, with the rest obtained from reference TRBV7-4 and TRBJ1-5, is as follows: GAGVSQSPRYKVAKRGRDVALRCDSISGHVTLYWYRQTLGQGSEVLTYSQSDAQRDKSGRPSGRFSAERPERSVSTLKIQRTEQGDSAVYLCASSRRGQGWGSNQPQHFGDGTRLSIL.

The chain recombines TRBV19 with TRBJ2-4, with D perhaps TRBD2 (6 bases). Germline assignment: CDR1 LNHDA and CDR2 SQIVND (reference sequence). The CDR3 is 17 residues long. Trimming took off 7 bases at V and 0 bases at J, with 19 bases between the two ends. The CDR3 bases are TGTGCCAGTACCCCTCCCCCCGGGGGAGTAGCCAAAAACATTCAGTACTTC. It is translated as CASTPPPGGVAKNIQYF.

The chain joins TRBV6-5 to TRBJ2-3; the D gene could be TRBD1 or TRBD2 (5 bases each). The germline V gene encodes CDR1 MNHEY and CDR2 SVGAGI. The CDR3 length is 13 residues. V was cut by 4 bases and J by 5 bases, with 10 bases left in between. CDR3 bases: TGTGCCAGCAGTTGGGGTGGGGGAGATACGCAGTATTTT. This gives the protein CASSWGGGDTQYF.

The chain recombines TRBV7-2 with TRBJ1-4, with D possibly matching TRBD1 (6 bases). V gave up 5 bases and J gave up 1 base, with 11 bases separating them. Germline V gene data show CDR1 as SGHTA and CDR2 as FQGNSA. The CDR3 spans 15 residues. In DNA form, the CDR3 reads TGTGCCAGCAGCCCGAGGGGGGGAACTAATGAAAAACTGTTTTTT. It specifies CASSPRGGTNEKLFF. The complete variable domain, with remaining parts taken from reference TRBV7-2 and TRBJ1-4, reads GAGVSQSPSNKVTEKGKDVELRCDPISGHTALYWYRQSLGQGLEFLIYFQGNSAPDKSGLPSDRFSAERTGGSVSTLTIQRTQQEDSAVYLCASSPRGGTNEKLFFGSGTQLSVL.

This clone has only one observation. The rearrangement uses TRBV6-6 and TRBJ2-3, with D tentatively TRBD1 or TRBD2 (6 bases each). The CDR3 has 15 residues. Trimming pared 7 bases from V and 5 bases from J, leaving 19 bases between. CDR1 and CDR2 (germline): MNHNY, SVGAGI (reference sequence). The CDR3 sequence is CASKRGVRAQDTQYF. The DNA of the CDR3 is TGTGCCAGCAAAAGGGGGGTTCGCGCGCAAGATACGCAGTATTTT.

V usage is TRBV24-1 and J usage is TRBJ1-4; tentatively, D is TRBD1 (5 bases). CDR3 length equals 16 residues. V was clipped by 2 bases and J by 7 bases, with 16 bases between them. Germline V gene sequence: CDR1 KGHDR, CDR2 SFDVKD. CDR3 loop: CATSDSPRGEGEKLFF. The CDR3 nucleotides read TGTGCCACCAGTGATTCCCCACGGGGGGAGGGTGAAAAACTGTTTTTT.

This chain connects TRBV7-9 to TRBJ2-5; TRBD1 matches 8 bases. J gave up 5 bases and V 1 base, and 6 bases lay outside the gene matches. The germline CDR1 and CDR2 sequences are SEHNR and FQNEAQ (reference sequence). This CDR3 has 15 residues. The CDR3, as DNA: TGTGCCAGCAGCTTAGGACAGGGGAAAATGGAGACCCAGTACTTC. Encoded protein: CASSLGQGKMETQYF.

The chain couples TRBV19 to TRBJ1-1; D is unresolved. The germline gives CDR1 LNHDA, CDR2 SQIVND (reference sequence). The CDR3 spans 14 residues. V gave up 0 bases and J gave up 4 bases, with 9 bases separating them. In nucleotides, the CDR3 is TGTGCCAGTAGTATAGACGTATGGAGCACTGAAGCTTTCTTT. Translating it yields CASSIDVWSTEAFF.

The rearrangement joins TRBV7-2 to TRBJ2-1, with TRBD2 matching over 12 bases. The germline CDR1 and CDR2 sequences are SGHTA and FQGNSA. The CDR3 loop spans 19 amino acids. After removal of 1 base from V and 6 bases from J, the junction contained 13 bases not matched to a gene. The DNA for the CDR3 is TGTGCCAGCAGCTTAGTGGGGGGCCTAGCGGGAGGGTTTGGCAATGAGCAGTTCTTC. This codes for CASSLVGGLAGGFGNEQFF.

This chain links TRBV5-1 with TRBJ2-7; D is possibly TRBD1 (6 bases). Per the germline V gene, CDR1 is SGHRS and CDR2 is YFSETQ. The germline V and J ends were trimmed by 6 bases and 4 bases, with 8 bases remaining between them. The CDR3 totals 11 residues. DNA of the CDR3: TGCGCCAGCAAACAGGGATACGAGCAGTACTTC. It is translated as CASKQGYEQYF.

This chain uses TRBV18 with TRBJ2-3; 9 bases fit TRBD1. Germline loops: CDR1 KGHSH, CDR2 LQKENI. This CDR3 is 13 amino acids long. Losses at the gene ends were 4 bases for V and 4 bases for J; bases not matched to a gene: 0. Written as DNA, the CDR3 is TGTGCCAGCTCACGACAGGGGGCAGATACGCAGTATTTT. Translated: CASSRQGADTQYF.

This rearrangement joins TRBV7-9 to TRBJ2-7; the D gene is possibly TRBD1 (5 bases). V gave up 8 bases and J gave up 4 bases, with 12 bases separating them. Looked up from germline, CDR1 is SEHNR and CDR2 is FQNEAQ (reference sequence). The CDR3 extends over 12 amino acids. CDR3 sequence: CASLQGRYEQYF. The CDR3 nucleotides are TGTGCCAGCCTCCAGGGCAGGTACGAGCAGTACTTC.

This clone appeared a single time. The rearrangement uses TRBV28 and TRBJ2-1; 11 nucleotides line up with TRBD1. Germline trimming cut 6 bases from V and 7 bases from J; bases unmatched to any gene: 11. The CDR3 loop spans 16 amino acids. CDR1 is MDHEN, CDR2 SYDVKM, per germline. DNA for the CDR3: TGTGCCAGCAGAGGGAGGGGGACAGGGGGTCTAAATGAGCAGTTCTTC. This translates into CASRGRGTGGLNEQFF.